These 24 T cell receptor beta chains originate from one sample sequenced in a study of blood T cell repertoires in COVID-19. Measured with immunoSEQ multiplex PCR; TCRdb has only the in-frame clones, and not every one. The table records about 70,000 clones, roughly 76% of them present only once. The specimen was peripheral blood. The receptors were sampled from an older woman with acute or convalescent COVID-19.

This chain uses TRBV12-1 with TRBJ2-1; the D segment call TRBD2 is taken from the table without a DNA check. TRBV12-1 constitutes a pseudogene. The length of the CDR3 is 15 residues. Here the CDR3 DNA reads TGTGCCAGCAGCTTCCGGCGGTGCCCTAACAATGAGCAGTTCTTC. Translating gives CASSFRRCPNNEQFF.

Points on this clone: One end of the junction is discordant with germline, which a read error may explain. The chain joins TRBV7-7 to TRBJ2-7; the D gene could be TRBD1 or TRBD2 (6 bases each). CDR1 SSHAT and CDR2 FNYEAQ come from the germline V gene (reference sequence). The CDR3 spans 13 residues. DNA of the CDR3: TGTGCTAGCAGCTTAGGGGGGCAAAGAGAGCAGTACTTC. Its protein product is CASSLGGQREQYF.

This chain uses TRBV2 with TRBJ2-1; TRBD2 aligns across 12 bases. The germline V gene encodes CDR1 SNHLY and CDR2 FYNNEI. The CDR3 extends over 15 amino acids. V was clipped by 3 bases and J by 6 bases; unmatched bases: 3. The CDR3 protein is CASSDGTSGFNEQFF. The CDR3 DNA follows: TGTGCCAGCAGTGACGGGACTAGCGGGTTCAATGAGCAGTTCTTC.

This clone came up once. The gene calls are TRBV5-1 and TRBJ2-1; D is possibly TRBD1 (6 bases). CDR3 length: 18 residues. Germline CDR1 SGHRS, CDR2 YFSETQ. Trimming removed 3 bases from V and 0 bases from J, with 19 bases in between. CDR3 loop: CASSSRALTGTSYNEQFF. CDR3 coding DNA: TGCGCCAGCAGCTCCCGTGCGTTAACAGGGACCTCCTACAATGAGCAGTTCTTC.

The genes are TRBV9 and TRBJ1-1, with TRBD1 identical over 9 bases. Trimming cost V 4 bases and J 1 base; bases outside gene matches: 5. The CDR3 extends over 15 amino acids. Per the germline V gene, CDR1 is SGDLS and CDR2 is YYNGEE. CDR3: CASSPQDRGNTEAFF. The CDR3 region has the DNA TGTGCCAGCAGCCCTCAGGACAGGGGGAACACTGAAGCTTTCTTT.

The rearrangement links TRBV19 to TRBJ1-2, with 9 bases lining up with TRBD1. Germline V CDR1 and CDR2: LNHDA, SQIVND (reference sequence). Trimming took 5 bases from V and 4 from J; bases not matched to a gene: 2. The length of the CDR3 is 13 residues. CDR3 residues: CASSVGQGYGYTF. In DNA form, the CDR3 reads TGTGCCAGTAGTGTGGGACAGGGCTATGGCTACACCTTC.

The J gene is TRBJ1-1, the V gene TRBV11-2; TRBD1 matches 7 bases. The CDR3 is 15 amino acids. Germline trimming cut 5 bases from V and 4 bases from J; bases unmatched to any gene: 10. In germline, CDR1 is SGHAT, CDR2 FQNNGV. CDR3 residues: CASSAQTGLSTEAFF. In DNA, the CDR3 is TGTGCCAGCAGCGCCCAGACAGGGTTGAGCACTGAAGCTTTCTTT.

Worth noting for this clone: Other DNA sequences in this sample translate to the same CDR3. The CDR3 is CASSLRGTEAFF. The CDR3 region has the DNA TGTGCCAGCAGCTTGCGGGGCACTGAAGCTTTCTTT. V gene TRBV5-6 combines with J gene TRBJ1-1; D remains unclear. Looked up from germline, CDR1 is SGHDT and CDR2 is YYEEEE. This CDR3 has 12 amino acids. V lost 1 base and J 4 bases, leaving 5 bases between the germline ends.

The rearrangement links TRBV29-1 to TRBJ1-2, with 9 bases lining up with TRBD1. CDR1 is SQVTM and CDR2 is ANQGSEA in the germline V gene. The CDR3 is 15 residues long. The trim removed 7 bases at V and 0 bases at J, leaving 9 bases unmatched. CDR3 DNA sequence: TGCAGCGCATGGGACAGGGAAATTTCTAACTATGGCTACACCTTC. This translates into CSAWDREISNYGYTF.

For the CDR3, the DNA is TGCAGTGCTAGTAAATCACAGGGAAGCAGCAACTATGGCTACACCTTC. Its translation: CSASKSQGSSNYGYTF. This rearrangement joins TRBV20-1 to TRBJ1-2, with D maybe TRBD1 (6 bases). Germline CDR1 and CDR2: DFQATT and SNEGSKA (reference sequence). Trimming shortened V by 3 bases and J by 2 bases, and 19 bases separated the two germline ends. This CDR3 spans 16 amino acids.

This clone is a singleton in its sample. This chain links TRBV5-4 with TRBJ2-5; D remains ambiguous. V lost 1 base and J 4 bases, leaving 11 bases between the germline ends. CDR1 is SGHNT and CDR2 is YYREEE in the germline V gene (reference sequence). This CDR3 region has 14 residues. This CDR3 reads CASSLRRKGETQYF. DNA for the CDR3: TGTGCCAGCAGCTTGAGGAGAAAAGGAGAGACCCAGTACTTC. Combining the CDR3 with reference TRBV5-4 and TRBJ2-5 gives the whole variable domain ETGVTQSPTHLIKTRGQQVTLRCSSQSGHNTVSWYQQALGQGPQFIFQYYREEENGRGNFPPRFSGLQFPNYSSELNVNALELDDSALYLCASSLRRKGETQYFGPGTRLLVL.

This clone was counted between two and nine times. The chain links TRBV28 to TRBJ1-2, with 8 bases lining up with TRBD1. V lost 6 bases, J lost 7 bases, and 10 bases stayed unmatched. This CDR3 comprises 14 residues. Germline CDR1 and CDR2: MDHEN and SYDVKM. The CDR3 DNA reads TGTGCCAGCAGCCCCGGACAGACAGGGGCTGGCTACACCTTC. Amino acid sequence: CASSPGQTGAGYTF.

The chain couples TRBV11-3 to TRBJ2-4; possible D gene TRBD1, 5 bases. The CDR3 totals 15 residues. V shed 5 bases and J shed 1 base, with 12 bases lying between them. Germline V gene lookup returns CDR1 SGHNT and CDR2 YENEEA. CDR3 region: CASSPQGLAKNIQYF. The CDR3 coding sequence is TGTGCCAGCAGCCCCCAGGGTTTGGCCAAAAACATTCAGTACTTC.

V and J are TRBV5-1 and TRBJ2-1; TRBD1 matches at 10 bases. This CDR3 region has 16 residues. The germline CDR1 and CDR2 sequences are SGHRS and YFSETQ. The V gene end was trimmed by 3 bases and the J gene end by 5 bases; junction bases not matched to a gene: 8. The CDR3 nucleotides read TGCGCCAGCAGCTGGCGACAGGGGGCTTCGGACAATGAGCAGTTCTTC. It specifies CASSWRQGASDNEQFF.

The V call is TRBV6-2 or TRBV6-3, the J call TRBJ2-7; 7 nucleotides agree with TRBD1. The CDR3 extends over 12 amino acids. J gave up 7 bases and V 5 bases, and 5 bases lay outside the gene matches. Germline values: CDR1 MNHEY, CDR2 SVGEGT. CDR3 DNA sequence: TGTGCCAGCAGTACAGGGGTGGGGGAGCAGTACTTC. Its translation: CASSTGVGEQYF.

The V call is TRBV7-9, the J call TRBJ2-3; D unclear. CDR1 SEHNR and CDR2 FQNEAQ come from the germline V gene (reference sequence). Trimming took 1 base from V and 6 from J, leaving 17 bases between them. The CDR3 is 16 amino acids. For the CDR3, the DNA is TGTGCCAGCAGCTTAGGGAGAGGCGGTTCCTGGGATACGCAGTATTTT. This codes for CASSLGRGGSWDTQYF.

This clone was seen just once. This chain uses TRBV5-4 with TRBJ1-3, with D perhaps matching TRBD1 (6 bases). V was cut by 0 bases and J by 6 bases, with 16 bases left in between. This CDR3 contains 16 residues. From germline, CDR1 is SGHNT and CDR2 YYREEE (reference sequence). CDR3 sequence reads: CASSLEGTRLANTIYF. In DNA form, the CDR3 reads TGTGCCAGCAGCTTGGAAGGGACACGCCTCGCAAACACCATATATTTT.

The chain joins TRBV28 to TRBJ1-6; the D gene is possibly TRBD1 (6 bases). The germline V and J ends were trimmed by 5 bases and 7 bases, with 15 bases remaining between them. This CDR3 is 15 amino acids long. Germline V gene sequence: CDR1 MDHEN, CDR2 SYDVKM. The CDR3 DNA is TGTGCCAGCAGTGGCGTGGGGGGGCTGAATTCACCCCTCCACTTT. Its translation is CASSGVGGLNSPLHF.

The chain has TRBV3-1 (or the pseudogene TRBV3-2) and TRBJ2-3, with D possibly matching TRBD2 (6 bases). CDR1 LGHDT and CDR2 YNNKEL come from the germline V gene (reference sequence). Trimming shortened V by 4 bases and J by 5 bases, and 22 bases separated the two germline ends. The CDR3 has 17 amino acids. The CDR3 sequence: CASSLLSTGLGGDTQYF. CDR3 coding DNA: TGTGCCAGCAGCCTCCTTTCCACGGGACTTGGGGGAGATACGCAGTATTTT.

This clone came up a few times. The chain carries TRBV19 and TRBJ2-7; D ambiguous. In germline, CDR1 is LNHDA, CDR2 SQIVND (reference sequence). This CDR3 spans 14 amino acids. Trimming left V 4 bases short and J 1 base short, with 11 bases between. In DNA form, the CDR3 reads TGTGCCAGTAGTACACACCCCGTATCCTACGAGCAGTACTTC. The encoded protein is CASSTHPVSYEQYF.

J is TRBJ2-1 and V is TRBV7-5; TRBD2 was called by the table and not checked on the DNA. TRBV7-5 is deemed a pseudogene. The CDR3 covers 12 residues. The CDR3 DNA sequence: TGTGTCAGAAGCTTAGTTTCGGGGTTCGGGTTCTTC. It yields the protein CVRSLVSGFGFF.

J is TRBJ2-1 and V is TRBV4-1; 13 bases match TRBD2. The CDR3 runs 16 residues. The V gene end was trimmed by 5 bases and the J gene end by 4 bases; junction bases not matched to a gene: 5. Germline V gives CDR1 MGHRA, CDR2 YSYEKL. The CDR3 DNA sequence: TGCGCCAGCAGCTATGGGACTAGCGGGACGTACAATGAGCAGTTCTTC. Protein: CASSYGTSGTYNEQFF.

In the case of this clone: Sequence at one end of the junction differs from germline and may be a read error. The chain employs TRBV28 and TRBJ1-1; no clear D. The CDR3 covers 12 residues. Per germline, CDR1 MDHEN and CDR2 SYDVKM. The CDR3 is CASSLVRAEVFF. CDR3 DNA sequence: TGTGCCAGCAGTTTGGTGAGGGCGGAAGTTTTCTTT.

The chain employs TRBV19 and TRBJ2-5, with TRBD1 matching 10 bases. V was pared by 3 bases and J by 1 base, with 2 bases of the junction left unmatched. The CDR3 contains 15 residues. CDR1 is LNHDA, CDR2 SQIVND, per germline (reference sequence). DNA for the CDR3: TGTGCCAGTAGTATTGGACAGGGGGTCCAAGAGACCCAGTACTTC. This codes for CASSIGQGVQETQYF.